This T cell receptor (beta chain) was obtained from a study of shared clonotypes between healthy human individuals. About the study: Plates per donor: three CD4 naive, three CD4 memory, two CD8 naive, one CD8 memory.

Produced via immunoSEQ multiplex PCR; TCRdb's table is partial and in-frame only. The sample holds roughly 2.2 million clones, 92% seen once. To note about this clone: Its antigen is undetermined.

The CDR3 contains 11 residues. Trimming stripped 4 bases from V and 9 bases from J, with 12 bases between. The germline gives CDR1 DFQATT, CDR2 SNEGSKA (reference sequence). Findings and caveats of the study: Sequencing depth was expected to affect clonotype sharing among donors.

The TCR comes from a young man in good health. Some clones in this sample may be carry-over from other donors' samples. The chain links TRBV20-1 to TRBJ1-2; a weak D match, TRBD1 (5 bases). The sequenced sample was naive CD4+ T cells from PBMCs. Subset noted: CD45RA+ positively selected. The CDR3 sequence is CSATRGGSYTF. Written as DNA, the CDR3 is TGCAGTGCTACGCGGGGGGGGAGCTACACCTTC.